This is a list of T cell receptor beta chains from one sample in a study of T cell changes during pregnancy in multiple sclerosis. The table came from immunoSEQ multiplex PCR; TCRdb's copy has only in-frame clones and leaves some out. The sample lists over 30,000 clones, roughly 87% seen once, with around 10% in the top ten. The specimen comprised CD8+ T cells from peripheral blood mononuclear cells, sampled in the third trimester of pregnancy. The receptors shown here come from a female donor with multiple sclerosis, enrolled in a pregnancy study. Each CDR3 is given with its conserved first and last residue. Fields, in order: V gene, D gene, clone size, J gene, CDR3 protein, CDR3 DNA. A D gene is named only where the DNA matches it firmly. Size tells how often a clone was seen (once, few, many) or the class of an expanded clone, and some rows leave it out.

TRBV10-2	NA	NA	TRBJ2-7	CASSESDGQGSMEQYF	TGCGCCAGCAGTGAGTCGGACGGGCAGGGAAGTATGGAGCAGTACTTC
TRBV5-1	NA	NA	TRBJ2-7	CASSLGSGYEQYF	TGCGCCAGCAGCTTGGGAAGCGGTTACGAGCAGTACTTC
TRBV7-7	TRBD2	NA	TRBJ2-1	CASSLGLAADNEQFF	TGTGCCAGCAGCTTGGGACTAGCGGCCGACAATGAGCAGTTCTTC
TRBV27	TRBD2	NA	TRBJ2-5	CASSRGLAGLQETQYF	TGTGCCAGCAGTCGGGGACTAGCGGGCTTACAAGAGACCCAGTACTTC
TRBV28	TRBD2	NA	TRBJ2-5	CASSLQVLAGPPAQVEETQYF	TGTGCCAGCAGTTTACAAGTACTAGCGGGACCGCCGGCACAAGTAGAGGAGACCCAGTACTTC
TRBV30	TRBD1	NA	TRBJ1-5	CAWSSSGRDRISNQPQHF	TGTGCCTGGAGTTCTAGCGGTAGGGACAGGATTAGCAATCAGCCCCAGCATTTT
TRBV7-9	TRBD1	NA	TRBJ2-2	CASSSKGQGGSSGELFF	TGTGCCAGCAGCTCAAAGGGACAGGGTGGATCTAGCGGGGAGCTGTTTTTT
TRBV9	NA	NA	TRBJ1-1	CASSEGGDTEAFF	TGTGCCAGCAGCGAAGGGGGGGACACTGAAGCTTTCTTT
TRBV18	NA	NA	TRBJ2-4	CASSPDTGPAKNIQYF	TGTGCCAGCTCACCAGATACAGGGCCAGCCAAAAACATTCAGTACTTC
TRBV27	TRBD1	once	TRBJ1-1	CASRRGRVAFF	TGTGCCAGCAGGAGGGGGCGTGTAGCTTTCTTT
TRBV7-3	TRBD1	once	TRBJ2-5	CASSSSGGETQYF	TGTGCCAGCAGTTCCTCAGGGGGAGAGACCCAGTACTTC
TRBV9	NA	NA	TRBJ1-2	CASSVAAQAPYGYTF	TGTGCCAGCAGCGTAGCCGCACAGGCCCCCTATGGCTACACCTTC
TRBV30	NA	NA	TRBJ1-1	CAWSVQEDPNTEAFF	TGTGCCTGGAGTGTTCAGGAGGACCCGAACACTGAAGCTTTCTTT
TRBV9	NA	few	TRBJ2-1	CASSPPGHGYNEQFF	TGTGCCAGCAGCCCTCCGGGTCACGGATACAATGAGCAGTTCTTC
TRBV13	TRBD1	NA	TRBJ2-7	CASSFHRDSLTYEQYF	TGTGCCAGCAGCTTCCACCGGGACAGCCTAACCTACGAGCAGTACTTC
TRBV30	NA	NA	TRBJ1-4	CAWTGRRGANEKLFF	TGTGCCTGGACGGGACGACGGGGGGCTAATGAAAAACTGTTTTTT
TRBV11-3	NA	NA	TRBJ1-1	CASSLGRAGNTEAFF	TGTGCCAGCAGCTTAGGGCGGGCAGGGAACACTGAAGCTTTCTTT
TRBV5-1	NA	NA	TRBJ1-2	CASSLARGVLNYGYTF	TGCGCCAGCAGCTTAGCCAGGGGAGTGTTGAACTATGGCTACACCTTC
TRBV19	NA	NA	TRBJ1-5	CASSHETGSLNQPQHF	TGTGCCAGTAGTCATGAGACAGGTTCGTTAAATCAGCCCCAGCATTTT
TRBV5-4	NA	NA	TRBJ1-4	CASSLAQGGGEKLFF	TGTGCCAGCAGCTTGGCCCAGGGAGGAGGAGAAAAACTGTTTTTT
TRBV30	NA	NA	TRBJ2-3	CAWEQGISTDTQYF	TGTGCCTGGGAACAGGGAATCAGCACAGATACGCAGTATTTT
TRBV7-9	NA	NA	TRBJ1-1	CASSPRGTEAFF	TGTGCCAGCAGCCCCCGGGGGACTGAAGCTTTCTTT
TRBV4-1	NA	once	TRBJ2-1	CASSQDPRYNEQFF	TGCGCCAGCAGCCAAGATCCGCGGTACAATGAGCAGTTCTTC
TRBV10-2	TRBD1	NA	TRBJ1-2	CASSEGTGKGYTF	TGCGCCAGCAGTGAGGGGACAGGGAAGGGCTACACCTTC
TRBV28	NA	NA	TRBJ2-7	CASRLSLTYEQYF	TGTGCCAGCAGGCTATCCTTGACCTACGAGCAGTACTTC
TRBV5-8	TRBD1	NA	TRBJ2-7	CASSLSVTGSYEQYF	TGTGCCAGCAGCTTGTCTGTGACAGGGTCCTACGAGCAGTACTTC
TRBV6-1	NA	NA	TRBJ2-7	CASSDPWGQSEQYF	TGTGCCAGCAGTGACCCCTGGGGCCAGTCAGAGCAGTACTTC
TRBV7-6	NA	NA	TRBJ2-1	CASSSLARPDDEQFF	TGTGCCAGCAGTTCCCTAGCGCGCCCAGACGATGAGCAGTTCTTC
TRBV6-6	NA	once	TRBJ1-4	CASSYSRGNEKLFF	TGTGCCAGCAGTTACTCAAGGGGGAATGAAAAACTGTTTTTT
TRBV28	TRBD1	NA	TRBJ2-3	CASTPTGDTQYF	TGTGCCAGCACTCCGACAGGGGACACGCAGTATTTT
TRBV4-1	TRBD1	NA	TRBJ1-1	CASSPGDRGKGTEAFF	TGCGCCAGCAGCCCCGGGGACAGGGGTAAGGGCACTGAAGCTTTCTTT
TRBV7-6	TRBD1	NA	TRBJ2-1	CASSSAGTGGYNEQFF	TGTGCCAGCAGCTCCGCCGGGACAGGGGGCTACAATGAGCAGTTCTTC
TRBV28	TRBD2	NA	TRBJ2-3	CASSPRLAGDTDTQYF	TGTGCCAGCAGTCCTCGACTAGCGGGGGATACAGATACGCAGTATTTT
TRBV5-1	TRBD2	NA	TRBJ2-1	CASSLEPLAGEQFF	TGCGCCAGCAGCTTGGAGCCACTAGCGGGTGAGCAGTTCTTC
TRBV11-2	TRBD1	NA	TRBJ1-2	CASSFGTAYGYTF	TGTGCCAGCAGTTTCGGGACAGCCTATGGCTACACCTTC
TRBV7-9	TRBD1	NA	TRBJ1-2	CASSPGTGYGYTF	TGTGCCAGCAGCCCCGGGACAGGGTATGGCTACACCTTC
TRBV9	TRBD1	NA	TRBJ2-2	CASSERTGRTGELFF	TGTGCCAGCAGCGAGCGGACAGGGCGCACCGGGGAGCTGTTTTTT
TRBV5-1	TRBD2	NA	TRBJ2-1	CASSGWASGSSYNEQFF	TGCGCCAGCAGCGGTTGGGCTAGCGGGAGCTCCTACAATGAGCAGTTCTTC
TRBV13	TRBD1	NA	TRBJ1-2	CASSLWGQGALGYTF	TGTGCCAGCAGCTTATGGGGACAGGGGGCCCTCGGCTACACCTTC
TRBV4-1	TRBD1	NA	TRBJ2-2	CASSLRANTGGNTGELFF	TGCGCCAGCAGCCTACGGGCCAACACAGGGGGGAACACCGGGGAGCTGTTTTTT
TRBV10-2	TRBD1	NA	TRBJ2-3	CASSEGTGNTQYF	TGCGCCAGCAGTGAGGGGACAGGGAATACGCAGTATTTT
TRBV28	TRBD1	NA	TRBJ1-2	CASSLLLTTGGGYGYTF	TGTGCCAGCAGTTTACTACTAACTACAGGGGGGGGCTATGGCTACACCTTC
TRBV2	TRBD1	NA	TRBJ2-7	CASRAGGPYEQYF	TGTGCCAGCCGAGCAGGGGGCCCCTACGAGCAGTACTTC
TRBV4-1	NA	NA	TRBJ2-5	CASSLGANQETQYF	TGCGCCAGCAGCCTAGGAGCGAACCAAGAGACCCAGTACTTC
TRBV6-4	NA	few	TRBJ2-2	CASSDSEDNTGELFF	TGTGCCAGCAGTGACTCGGAGGACAACACCGGGGAGCTGTTTTTT
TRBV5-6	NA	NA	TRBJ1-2	CASSLDRVDYGYTF	TGTGCCAGCAGCTTGGACAGGGTAGACTATGGCTACACCTTC
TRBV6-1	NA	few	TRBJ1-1	CASSERGINTEAFF	TGTGCCAGCAGTGAAAGAGGAATAAACACTGAAGCTTTCTTT
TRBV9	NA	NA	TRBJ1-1	CASSLNGGGTEAFF	TGTGCCAGCAGCTTAAACGGGGGGGGGACTGAAGCTTTCTTT
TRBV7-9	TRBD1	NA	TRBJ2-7	CASSLAGTGGINYEQYF	TGTGCCAGCAGCCTGGCCGGGACAGGGGGTATTAACTACGAGCAGTACTTC
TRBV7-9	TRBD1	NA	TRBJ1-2	CASSFPGQGSGGYTF	TGTGCCAGCAGCTTCCCGGGACAGGGAAGTGGTGGCTACACCTTC
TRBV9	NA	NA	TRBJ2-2	CASSVRDTPGELFF	TGTGCCAGCAGCGTCAGGGATACACCCGGGGAGCTGTTTTTT
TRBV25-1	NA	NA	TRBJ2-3	CASSEPSTDTQYF	TGTGCCAGCAGTGAACCTAGCACAGATACGCAGTATTTT
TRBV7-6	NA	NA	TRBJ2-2	CASSLARAGTNTGELFF	TGTGCCAGCAGCTTAGCTCGGGCGGGGACGAACACCGGGGAGCTGTTTTTT
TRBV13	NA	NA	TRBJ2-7	CASSLYGGSYEQYF	TGTGCCAGCAGCTTATACGGGGGAAGCTACGAGCAGTACTTC